The 23 T cell receptor beta chains presented below share a single source sample, sequenced in a study of cytomegalovirus exposure and HLA in healthy donors. PCR employed 60 Vbeta and 13 Jbeta primers. Clones were sequenced by immunoSEQ multiplex PCR, and TCRdb holds only the in-frame ones, with some missing. The top ten hold more than 4.5% of the sample, which has 100,000 or so clones, nearly 65% seen once. The sequenced material came from PBMCs. The source is a human donor in good health.

V gene TRBV7-6 combines with J gene TRBJ2-5, with TRBD1 matching 7 bases. The last part of the DNA fits TRBJ2-7 better; the J call may be wrong. Germline assignment: CDR1 SGHVS and CDR2 FNYEAQ. The CDR3 has 17 amino acids. The CDR3 DNA sequence: TGTGCCAGCAGCTTAGTTCAGGGAGACAGGGTCGGCTCCGAGCAGTACTTC. It translates to CASSLVQGDRVGSEQYF.

The rearrangement links TRBV9 to TRBJ2-1; 10 bases match TRBD2. Unmatched junction bases numbered 4, after V lost 1 base and J lost 6 bases. This CDR3 region has 15 residues. The germline gives CDR1 SGDLS, CDR2 YYNGEE. CDR3 sequence (DNA): TGTGCCAGCAGCGTAACTAGCGGGAAGGTCAATGAGCAGTTCTTC. It encodes CASSVTSGKVNEQFF.

This chain connects TRBV5-1 to TRBJ2-5; a possible D gene is TRBD1 (6 bases). The CDR3 totals 14 residues. Germline V gives CDR1 SGHRS, CDR2 YFSETQ. Trimming removed 2 bases from V and 5 bases from J, with 13 bases in between. DNA of the CDR3: TGCGCCAGCAGCTTCCGACAGGCCGGGGAGACCCAGTACTTC. This sequence encodes CASSFRQAGETQYF.

This clone was recorded a few times. This sequence joins TRBV6-5 and TRBJ2-7, with TRBD2 as a possible D gene (6 bases). The germline gives CDR1 MNHEY, CDR2 SVGAGI. There are 13 residues in the CDR3. The V end was cut by 6 bases, the J end by 6 bases, with 15 bases between. This chain's CDR3 is CASRTPGGAEQYF. CDR3 sequence (DNA): TGTGCCAGCAGAACTCCTGGAGGGGCCGAGCAGTACTTC.

This chain joins TRBV13 and TRBJ1-1, with TRBD1 as a possible D gene (5 bases). The germline gives CDR1 PRHDT, CDR2 FYEKMQ (reference sequence). V was cut by 0 bases and J by 4 bases, with 12 bases left in between. This CDR3 contains 15 residues. The CDR3: CASSLGDNMSTEAFF. DNA of the CDR3: TGTGCCAGCAGCTTAGGGGACAACATGAGCACTGAAGCTTTCTTT.

The CDR3 sequence: CASSLADGVGQGTQYF. The CDR3 region has the DNA TGCGCCAGCAGCTTGGCCGACGGAGTGGGGCAGGGTACGCAGTATTTT. The chain carries TRBV5-1 and TRBJ2-3; D is perhaps TRBD1 (5 bases). V shed 0 bases and J shed 8 bases, with 19 bases lying between them. The CDR3 contains 16 residues. The germline CDR1 and CDR2 sequences are SGHRS and YFSETQ.

This rearrangement joins TRBV28 to TRBJ1-5, with TRBD1 matching 7 bases. Germline CDR1 reads MDHEN; CDR2 reads SYDVKM. This CDR3 comprises 15 residues. J gave up 2 bases and V 5 bases, and 6 bases lay outside the gene matches. The CDR3, as DNA: TGTGCCAGCAGTCCCTCCACAGGGGGCAATCAGCCCCAGCATTTT. Amino acid sequence: CASSPSTGGNQPQHF. Complete variable domain (other parts from reference TRBV28 and TRBJ1-5): DVKVTQSSRYLVKRTGEKVFLECVQDMDHENMFWYRQDPGLGLRLIYFSYDVKMKEKGDIPEGYSVSREKKERFSLILESASTNQTSMYLCASSPSTGGNQPQHFGDGTRLSIL.

This clone turned up a few times. The chain uses TRBV5-6 and TRBJ2-7; 8 bases fit TRBD2. Germline CDR1 is SGHDT and CDR2 is YYEEEE. J lost 2 bases, V lost 0 bases, and 4 bases had no gene match. The CDR3 consists of 15 residues. This CDR3 reads CASSLALAGTYEQYF. The CDR3 DNA follows: TGTGCCAGCAGCTTGGCCCTAGCGGGTACCTACGAGCAGTACTTC. The whole variable domain, remainder taken from reference TRBV5-6 and TRBJ2-7, is DAGVTQSPTHLIKTRGQQVTLRCSPKSGHDTVSWYQQALGQGPQFIFQYYEEEERQRGNFPDRFSGHQFPNYSSELNVNALLLGDSALYLCASSLALAGTYEQYFGPGTRLTVT.

The chain recombines TRBV7-9 with TRBJ1-6, with D hard to call. Trimming took 4 bases from V and 8 from J, leaving 6 bases between them. Germline values: CDR1 SEHNR, CDR2 FQNEAQ (reference sequence). The CDR3 spans 12 residues. The DNA for the CDR3 is TGTGCCAGCAGCTCGGGATATTCACCCCTCCACTTT. This gives the protein CASSSGYSPLHF.

This chain joins TRBV2 and TRBJ2-7; TRBD1 might be the D (6 bases). The CDR3 length is 16 residues. The V gene's germline CDR1 is SNHLY and CDR2 FYNNEI. V shed 3 bases and J shed 0 bases, with 15 bases lying between them. CDR3 region: CASSEGDTFSSYEQYF. CDR3 sequence (DNA): TGTGCCAGCAGTGAGGGGGACACCTTTAGCTCCTACGAGCAGTACTTC.

This clone was counted only a few times. The chain has TRBV11-1 and TRBJ2-7, with a possible D match to TRBD1 (6 bases). V shed 5 bases and J shed 3 bases, with 11 bases lying between them. The CDR3 length is 13 residues. Germline-derived CDR1 and CDR2 are SGHAT and FQDESV (reference sequence). The CDR3 spells CASSAGQFYEQYF. The CDR3 DNA reads as TGTGCCAGCAGCGCTGGACAGTTCTACGAGCAGTACTTC. The entire variable domain, with the rest obtained from reference TRBV11-1 and TRBJ2-7, is as follows: EAEVAQSPRYKITEKSQAVAFWCDPISGHATLYWYRQILGQGPELLVQFQDESVVDDSQLPKDRFSAERLKGVDSTLKIQPAELGDSAMYLCASSAGQFYEQYFGPGTRLTVT.

The chain is built from TRBV5-6 and TRBJ2-1; a weak D match, TRBD1 (6 bases). Germline CDR1 reads SGHDT; CDR2 reads YYEEEE. CDR3 length equals 15 residues. The V and J ends lost 0 bases and 4 bases respectively, with 11 bases between them. The CDR3 DNA sequence: TGTGCCAGCAGCTTGGCCCTTGGACAGTACAATGAGCAGTTCTTC. This codes for CASSLALGQYNEQFF.

A remark on this clone: At the DNA level, this CDR3 is encoded by other sequences in the same sample as well. This chain joins TRBV11-3 and TRBJ2-2; D uncertain. CDR1 is SGHNT, CDR2 YENEEA, per germline. V dropped 5 bases and J dropped 4 bases, with 5 bases sitting between them. The CDR3 loop spans 12 amino acids. The CDR3 DNA reads TGTGCCAGCAGCCCCCGCACCGGGGAGCTGTTTTTT. Translated: CASSPRTGELFF.

By sample share, this clone is medium-sized. The rearrangement uses TRBV28 and TRBJ2-7; 8 nucleotides line up with TRBD1. CDR1 is MDHEN and CDR2 is SYDVKM in the germline V gene. J lost 0 bases, V lost 3 bases, and 10 bases had no gene match. CDR3 length: 17 residues. CDR3 sequence reads: CASSFSPRTGSSYEQYF. The CDR3 nucleotides are TGTGCCAGCAGTTTCAGTCCGAGGACAGGGAGCTCCTACGAGCAGTACTTC.

The genes are TRBV15 and TRBJ2-7; TRBD1 matches 8 bases. The germline V gene has CDR1 LNHNV and CDR2 YYDKDF (reference sequence). V lost 0 bases, J lost 3 bases, and 1 base stayed unmatched. CDR3 length: 14 amino acids. DNA of the CDR3: TGTGCCACCAGCAGAGACAGGGGGCTCTACGAGCAGTACTTC. It yields the protein CATSRDRGLYEQYF.

The CDR3 reads CASSLVSPWSTDTQYF. In DNA, the CDR3 is TGTGCCAGCAGCTTAGTATCACCGTGGAGTACAGATACGCAGTATTTT. V usage is TRBV11-2 and J usage is TRBJ2-3; no clear D. Germline CDR1 SGHAT, CDR2 FQNNGV. Trimming removed 1 base at V and 3 bases at J, with 14 bases between. The CDR3 has 16 residues.

The rearrangement uses TRBV18 and TRBJ2-5; possibly TRBD1 for D (6 bases). Trimming removed 6 bases at V and 4 bases at J, with 18 bases between. The germline CDR1 and CDR2 sequences are KGHSH and LQKENI. CDR3 size: 15 residues. CDR3 in amino acids: CASSVQGIGVETQYF. DNA of the CDR3: TGTGCCAGCTCGGTACAGGGAATTGGTGTAGAGACCCAGTACTTC.

This chain uses TRBV7-3 with TRBJ1-1; D gene unclear. CDR1 and CDR2 (germline): SGHTA, FQGTGA. V was trimmed by 3 bases and J by 1 base, leaving 6 bases between them. The CDR3 extends over 13 amino acids. The CDR3 bases are TGTGCCAGCAGCTTTGCGGAGAACACTGAAGCTTTCTTT. It translates to CASSFAENTEAFF.

This clone has only a few counts. This chain connects TRBV5-4 to TRBJ2-2; weak D call: TRBD2 (7 bases). Germline CDR1 is SGHNT and CDR2 is YYREEE (reference sequence). V was shortened by 4 bases and J by 2 bases, with 18 bases between the two germline ends. The CDR3 contains 17 residues. CDR3 amino acids: CASSPSLGGANTGELFF. CDR3 in DNA: TGTGCCAGCAGCCCCTCGTTGGGGGGGGCAAACACCGGGGAGCTGTTTTTT. Together with reference TRBV5-4 and TRBJ2-2, the CDR3 gives the full variable domain: ETGVTQSPTHLIKTRGQQVTLRCSSQSGHNTVSWYQQALGQGPQFIFQYYREEENGRGNFPPRFSGLQFPNYSSELNVNALELDDSALYLCASSPSLGGANTGELFFGEGSRLTVL.

The chain links TRBV6-5 to TRBJ2-1; D is undetermined. The CDR3 loop spans 13 amino acids. The germline gives CDR1 MNHEY, CDR2 SVGAGI. V shed 6 bases and J shed 3 bases, with 9 bases lying between them. CDR3 loop: CASSLSGYNEQFF. CDR3 sequence (DNA): TGTGCCAGCAGCCTCTCCGGCTACAATGAGCAGTTCTTC.

The V call is TRBV29-1, the J call TRBJ1-2, with TRBD1 matching 8 bases. With V trimmed by 5 bases and J by 2 bases, 7 bases remained unmatched. This CDR3 is built from 14 residues. Per the germline V gene, CDR1 is SQVTM and CDR2 is ANQGSEA. For the CDR3, the DNA is TGCAGCGTTTCGCAGGGGGCGGGCAACTATGGCTACACCTTC. Translation: CSVSQGAGNYGYTF.

This clone was counted a few times. This rearrangement joins TRBV2 to TRBJ2-7; TRBD2 is a possible D gene (6 bases). V lost 8 bases, J lost 5 bases, and 22 bases lay in between. CDR3 size: 15 residues. Germline V gene data show CDR1 as SNHLY and CDR2 as FYNNEI. As DNA, the CDR3 is TGTGCCAGCGGGGCGGGGAGGCCCGTCCGGGACGAGCAGTACTTC. Translating it yields CASGAGRPVRDEQYF.

This clone has only a few counts. V gene TRBV19 combines with J gene TRBJ1-1; D not certain. Per the germline V gene, CDR1 is LNHDA and CDR2 is SQIVND (reference sequence). Trimming took 5 bases from V and 7 from J, leaving 17 bases between them. This CDR3 has 14 amino acids. This CDR3 reads CASSLNGVGDEAFF. The CDR3 bases are TGTGCCAGTAGTCTCAACGGAGTGGGTGATGAAGCTTTCTTT.